Listed here is a single T cell receptor (beta chain). The target antigen is unknown. The TCRbeta library was prepared with unique molecular identifiers. Using its own MiXCR run on the PCR reads, TCRdb lists one record per CDR3 protein. This sample has 45,000 to 70,000 distinct CDR3 sequences, with around 40% found just once. Trimming pared 0 bases from V and 2 bases from J, leaving 10 bases between. CDR1 and CDR2 from the germline V gene are SEHNR and FQNEAQ (reference sequence). This CDR3 region has 15 residues. The entry originates in a study of T-cell reconstitution after alpha-beta-depleted transplantation in children. General study points: Approximately two months post-transplant, alpha-beta T cells reportedly originated from several hundred expanded graft clones. At day 60, the high TCRbeta diversity found in some patients originated from recipient T cells and thymic progenitors that had survived. The authors attributed T-cell counts and diversity one year after transplant mostly to newly produced T cells.

Sequencing used PBMCs, mostly from graft donor cells, obtained 360 days after TCRalphabeta/CD19-depleted stem cell transplant. The receptor was isolated from a male patient aged 10-17 years who had a stem cell transplant for acute lymphoblastic leukemia, so the T cells may come from the graft donor. The chain links TRBV7-9 to TRBJ2-5, with D uncertain. CDR3 sequence: CASSLAAAAQETQYF. The CDR3 bases are TGTGCCAGCAGCTTAGCGGCAGCTGCACAAGAGACCCAGTACTTC.